This entry lists 27 T cell receptor beta chains sequenced from one sample in a study of cytomegalovirus exposure and HLA in healthy donors. The PCR ran on 60 Vbeta and 13 Jbeta primers. Only in-frame clones appear in the TCRdb table, and some are missing; sequencing was by immunoSEQ multiplex PCR. The sample has tens of thousands of clones, less than 75% seen once. The sequenced sample consisted of PBMCs. Receptor source: a woman aged 30 to 39 in good health and CMV-seronegative.

The chain recombines TRBV10-2 with TRBJ2-2, with D unclear. The V gene lost 4 bases and the J gene lost 3 bases, with 6 bases spanning the gap. Germline-derived CDR1 and CDR2 are WSHSY and SAAADI. CDR3 size: 13 residues. The CDR3 sequence is CASSALDTGELFF. The CDR3 DNA follows: TGCGCCAGCAGTGCCCTAGACACCGGGGAGCTGTTTTTT.

V gene TRBV30 combines with J gene TRBJ1-6; D is possibly TRBD1 (6 bases). V lost 1 base and J lost 6, with 13 bases in between. The CDR3 extends over 15 amino acids. The germline V gene encodes CDR1 GTSNPN and CDR2 SVGIG (reference sequence). This CDR3 is CAWSEQGLGNSPLHF. CDR3 bases: TGTGCCTGGAGTGAACAGGGATTGGGTAATTCACCCCTCCACTTT.

This clone was found a few times. V is TRBV9 and J is TRBJ1-4; 7 nucleotides agree with TRBD1. Looked up from germline, CDR1 is SGDLS and CDR2 is YYNGEE. Trimming took 0 bases from V and 0 from J; bases not matched to a gene: 2. This CDR3 has 16 residues. CDR3 loop: CASSVGQGSTNEKLFF. The CDR3 bases are TGTGCCAGCAGCGTAGGACAGGGCTCAACTAATGAAAAACTGTTTTTT.

This clone was recorded once. The V and J genes are TRBV10-3 and TRBJ1-2, with D possibly matching TRBD1 (5 bases). This CDR3 comprises 15 residues. V lost 3 bases and J lost 1, with 12 bases in between. From germline, CDR1 is ENHRY and CDR2 SYGVKD. The CDR3 nucleotides are TGTGCCATCAGTGAAGTAGGGGTAGATAACTATGGCTACACCTTC. Its protein product is CAISEVGVDNYGYTF.

The genes are TRBV29-1 and TRBJ2-1; D call uncertain. CDR3 length: 14 amino acids. V lost 5 bases, J lost 3 bases, and 14 bases lay in between. Germline V gene lookup returns CDR1 SQVTM and CDR2 ANQGSEA. As DNA, the CDR3 is TGCAGCGTTTTTACCGCGGTGTACTACAATGAGCAGTTCTTC. It translates to CSVFTAVYYNEQFF.

The chain combines TRBV19 with TRBJ1-6; D uncertain. Germline V gives CDR1 LNHDA, CDR2 SQIVND (reference sequence). V lost 3 bases and J lost 7, with 13 bases in between. The CDR3 spans 15 residues. CDR3 coding DNA: TGTGCCAGTAGTATCACGGGGATGGAGAATTCACCCCTCCACTTT. Amino acids: CASSITGMENSPLHF. Using reference TRBV19 and TRBJ1-6 for the parts outside the CDR3, the full variable domain is DGGITQSPKYLFRKEGQNVTLSCEQNLNHDAMYWYRQDPGQGLRLIYYSQIVNDFQKGDIAEGYSVSREKKESFPLTVTSAQKNPTAFYLCASSITGMENSPLHFGNGTRLTVT.

This clone was detected only a few times. The V call is TRBV5-1, the J call TRBJ1-2, with 9 positions matching TRBD1. In germline, CDR1 is SGHRS, CDR2 YFSETQ. Unmatched junction bases numbered 6, after V lost 1 base and J lost 2 bases. This CDR3 has 16 amino acids. The CDR3 coding sequence is TGCGCCAGCAGCTTGTCAATAACAGGGGGCAACTATGGCTACACCTTC. Translated: CASSLSITGGNYGYTF.

This chain joins TRBV9 and TRBJ1-2; a weak D match, TRBD1 (6 bases). The germline V gene encodes CDR1 SGDLS and CDR2 YYNGEE. This CDR3 has 17 amino acids. Trimming took off 0 bases at V and 3 bases at J, with 18 bases between the two ends. The DNA for the CDR3 is TGTGCCAGCAGCGTAGTTGCCGCGGGGGCTAGGGACTATGGCTACACCTTC. It specifies CASSVVAAGARDYGYTF.

The chain has TRBV6-4 and TRBJ2-5; 11 nucleotides match TRBD1. This CDR3 has 15 amino acids. V lost 6 bases to trimming and J lost 3 bases; unmatched junction nucleotides: 6. Germline V lookup: CDR1 MRHNA, CDR2 SNTAGT. The CDR3 nucleotides are TGTGCCAGCAGAAAGGGACAGGGGGAAGAAGAGACCCAGTACTTC. Translated, it gives CASRKGQGEEETQYF.

V usage is TRBV6-1 and J usage is TRBJ2-7, with D possibly TRBD1 on 6 matching bases. CDR1 MNHNS and CDR2 SASEGT come from the germline V gene. V gave up 9 bases and J gave up 3 bases, with 9 bases separating them. This CDR3 contains 11 residues. The CDR3 here is CASTGIYEQYF. The CDR3, as DNA: TGTGCCAGTACAGGGATCTACGAGCAGTACTTC.

The chain recombines TRBV4-2 with TRBJ1-1; D ambiguous. CDR1 is LGHNA and CDR2 is YNFKEQ in the germline V gene. V lost 2 bases, J lost 2 bases, and 12 bases lay in between. The CDR3 contains 15 residues. This chain's CDR3 is CASSQNPTVNTEAFF. CDR3 bases: TGTGCCAGCAGCCAAAACCCCACAGTTAACACTGAAGCTTTCTTT.

V is TRBV14 and J is TRBJ1-1; 9 bases match TRBD1. Trimming at V came to 7 bases and at J to 3 bases, leaving 15 bases not matched to a gene. CDR1 SGHDN and CDR2 FVKESK come from the germline V gene. The CDR3 is 17 amino acids. The CDR3 nucleotides are TGTGCCAGCAACATTGGACAGGGGAAAGGTCAGGACACTGAAGCTTTCTTT. Translation gives CASNIGQGKGQDTEAFF. Full variable domain (outside the CDR3, taken from reference TRBV14 and TRBJ1-1): EAGVTQFPSHSVIEKGQTVTLRCDPISGHDNLYWYRRVMGKEIKFLLHFVKESKQDESGMPNNRFLAERTGGTYSTLKVQPAELEDSGVYFCASNIGQGKGQDTEAFFGQGTRLTVV.

The chain has TRBV2 and TRBJ1-6; no reliable D call. Germline values: CDR1 SNHLY, CDR2 FYNNEI. The CDR3 is made up of 16 amino acids. Trimming took 4 bases from V and 0 from J, leaving 10 bases between them. CDR3 loop: CASSGFSSSYNSPLHF. In DNA form, the CDR3 reads TGTGCCAGCAGTGGGTTTTCTAGCTCCTATAATTCACCCCTCCACTTT.

The rearrangement links TRBV5-4 to TRBJ2-1; D is perhaps TRBD2 (5 bases). In germline, CDR1 is SGHNT, CDR2 YYREEE (reference sequence). V gave up 2 bases and J gave up 4 bases, with 13 bases separating them. This CDR3 contains 15 residues. The CDR3 is CASSLGDGNYNEQFF. As DNA, the CDR3 is TGTGCCAGCAGCTTAGGAGACGGGAATTACAATGAGCAGTTCTTC.

The V and J genes are TRBV2 and TRBJ1-2; TRBD1 matches at 7 bases. The CDR3 spans 13 residues. J gave up 6 bases and V 7 bases, and 8 bases lay outside the gene matches. The V gene's germline CDR1 is SNHLY and CDR2 FYNNEI. CDR3 protein: CASNQQGTDGYTF. The CDR3 bases are TGTGCCAGCAACCAACAGGGGACGGATGGCTACACCTTC.

This rearrangement joins TRBV30 to TRBJ2-7; D not resolved. Germline CDR1 and CDR2: GTSNPN and SVGIG (reference sequence). The CDR3 sequence is 14 residues long. DNA for the CDR3: TGTGCTGGAGTGTCCCCGGTGAAGGTTTACGAGCAGTACTTC. Translated: CAGVSPVKVYEQYF.

The sample holds many counts of this clone. The chain uses TRBV5-4 and TRBJ2-7; D is unclear. CDR3 size: 12 residues. V lost 0 bases to trimming and J lost 6 bases, with 7 bases between them. The germline gives CDR1 SGHNT, CDR2 YYREEE (reference sequence). CDR3 coding DNA: TGTGCCAGCAGCTTGGATAATTCCGAGCAGTACTTC. Protein product: CASSLDNSEQYF.

V is TRBV19 and J is TRBJ1-1; D ambiguous. The V end lost 2 bases, the J end lost 2 bases, and 6 bases lay between the germline ends. Germline-derived CDR1 and CDR2 are LNHDA and SQIVND (reference sequence). This CDR3 contains 13 residues. CDR3 region: CASSISPNTEAFF. The CDR3 DNA follows: TGTGCCAGTAGTATAAGCCCTAACACTGAAGCTTTCTTT.

V gene TRBV4-3 combines with J gene TRBJ1-5; the D gene is possibly TRBD1 (5 bases). The CDR3 has 17 amino acids. V was trimmed by 5 bases and J by 4 bases, leaving 21 bases between them. The germline V gene has CDR1 LGHNA and CDR2 YSLEER. The CDR3 nucleotides are TGCGCCAGCAGCGGAGGGGCCTTCATAAAGGGGAATCAGCCCCAGCATTTT. Translating gives CASSGGAFIKGNQPQHF.

V usage is TRBV5-8 and J usage is TRBJ1-1, with a weak D call TRBD1 (6 bases). V gave up 2 bases and J gave up 5 bases, with 13 bases separating them. Per the germline V gene, CDR1 is SGHTS and CDR2 is YDEGEE. The CDR3 contains 14 residues. CDR3 in DNA: TGTGCCAGCAGCTTAGAACAGGGACGGACTGAAGCTTTCTTT. It encodes CASSLEQGRTEAFF.

V is TRBV10-3 and J is TRBJ1-4; D remains ambiguous. Germline CDR1 is ENHRY and CDR2 is SYGVKD. The ends were cut back, 6 bases at V and 6 bases at J, with 14 bases in the middle. The CDR3 runs to 14 residues. The chain's CDR3 is CAISDEGRDEKLFF. The CDR3 DNA sequence: TGTGCCATCAGCGACGAGGGAAGGGATGAAAAACTGTTTTTT.

This clone showed up just a few times. The rearrangement links TRBV10-3 to TRBJ2-1, with D unresolved. Trimming removed 6 bases at V and 9 bases at J, with 9 bases between. This CDR3 spans 11 amino acids. CDR1 is ENHRY, CDR2 SYGVKD, per germline. The CDR3 coding sequence is TGTGCCATCAGCAACTCTTTTGAGCAGTTCTTC. It codes for CAISNSFEQFF.

The CDR3 protein is CASSLASTSNEQFF. As DNA, the CDR3 is TGTGCCAGCAGCTTAGCCTCAACTAGCAATGAGCAGTTCTTC. The chain recombines TRBV7-7 with TRBJ2-1, with D perhaps TRBD2 (5 bases). This CDR3 spans 14 amino acids. Trimming removed 0 bases from V and 6 bases from J, with 9 bases in between. Per the germline V gene, CDR1 is SSHAT and CDR2 is FNYEAQ (reference sequence).

The chain uses TRBV28 and TRBJ2-7; 9 bases align to TRBD1. Per the germline V gene, CDR1 is MDHEN and CDR2 is SYDVKM. The CDR3 loop spans 14 amino acids. Trimming took 2 bases from V and 5 from J; bases not matched to a gene: 4. CDR3 sequence: CASSLVGQGHEQYF. The CDR3 bases are TGTGCCAGCAGTTTAGTGGGACAGGGACACGAGCAGTACTTC.

V usage is TRBV10-2 and J usage is TRBJ2-1; tentatively, D is TRBD1 (5 bases). In germline, CDR1 is WSHSY, CDR2 SAAADI. Trimming left V 8 bases short and J 10 bases short, with 9 bases between. The CDR3 spans 10 residues. CDR3 nucleotide sequence: TGCGCCAGCTCAGGGTTCGAGCAGTTCTTC. It translates to CASSGFEQFF.

This clone has only a few counts. The chain links TRBV7-8 to TRBJ2-7, with 9 bases fitting TRBD2. V shed 8 bases and J 5 bases; nucleotides not matched to a gene: 16. The CDR3 is 16 amino acids. The germline gives CDR1 SGHVS, CDR2 FQNEAQ. The CDR3 loop is CASGTSGRMVSDEQYF. CDR3 DNA sequence: TGTGCCAGCGGAACTAGCGGGCGCATGGTAAGCGACGAGCAGTACTTC.

As for this clone: Sequence at one end of the junction differs from germline and may be a read error. The chain carries TRBV18 and TRBJ1-2, with 10 bases matching TRBD1. Per germline, CDR1 KGHSH and CDR2 LQKENI. The CDR3 runs to 15 residues. The CDR3 DNA follows: TGTGCCAGCTCACCCGGGACAGGGGCACACTACGGCTACACCTTC. This sequence encodes CASSPGTGAHYGYTF.